This T cell receptor (beta chain) was identified in a study of identifying expanded T cells in peripheral blood. Here immunoSEQ multiplex PCR was the method, and the copy in TCRdb shows in-frame clones only, minus some. The data show under 90,000 clones, approximately 90% seen once. The CDR3 runs to 13 residues. The V gene lost 5 bases and the J gene lost 3 bases, with 13 bases spanning the gap. Germline values: CDR1 SQVTM, CDR2 ANQGSEA. Collection occurred without any documented infections or immune events in donors. The chain has TRBV29-1 and TRBJ2-5, with D unclear. This clonotype was sampled from a person aged 18 to 70 in good health. The specimen was blood. CDR3 coding DNA: TGCAGCGTTCAAACGAGTGGAGAAGAGACCCAGTACTTC. It is translated as CSVQTSGEETQYF.